This T cell receptor (beta chain) was recorded in a study of blood T cell repertoires in COVID-19. This table comes from immunoSEQ multiplex PCR, and its TCRdb copy is limited to in-frame clones, with some not included. Here the sample spans around 48,000 clones, 86% being singletons. This clone was seen only once. V shed 7 bases and J 2 bases; nucleotides not matched to a gene: 4. Germline-derived CDR1 and CDR2 are SQVTM and ANQGSEA. The CDR3 spans 12 residues. V usage is TRBV29-1 and J usage is TRBJ2-7, with 8 bases that match TRBD1. The sequence was obtained from a man aged 60 to 69 with active or convalescent COVID-19. Sequenced: peripheral blood. CDR3: CSAGQATYEQYF. The CDR3 DNA follows: TGCAGCGCGGGACAGGCTACCTACGAGCAGTACTTC.